One sample yielded the 10 T cell receptor beta chains listed below, sequenced in a study of T cells in Graves' hyperthyroidism and ophthalmopathy. Amplified TCR beta CDR3 regions came from RNA transcripts. A first-round RT-PCR of the TCR CDR3 used the HTBI primer set. TCRdb processed the multiplex PCR reads anew with MiXCR; each CDR3 protein has one entry. The table records hundreds of thousands of distinct CDR3 sequences, about 20% of them present only once. Source material: blood. The receptors come from a man aged 25-45 years with Graves' ophthalmopathy.

On this clonotype itself: Germline is not matched at one junction end, which may reflect a read error. The CDR3 DNA is TGCGCCAGCAGCTTGTACGATCCTCAAGAGGCCCAGTACTTC. Translated, it gives CASSLYDPQEAQYF. This sequence joins TRBV5-1 and TRBJ2-5; unclear D gene. CDR3 length: 14 residues. The germline gives CDR1 SGHRS, CDR2 YFSETQ.

This chain links TRBV11-3 with TRBJ2-1, with D tentatively TRBD1 or TRBD2 (5 bases each). V lost 1 base and J lost 8, with 12 bases in between. This CDR3 is built from 14 residues. CDR1 SGHNT and CDR2 YENEEA come from the germline V gene. CDR3: CASSLGGRVYEQFF. The CDR3 DNA is TGTGCCAGCAGCTTAGGGGGGAGAGTGTATGAGCAGTTCTTC.

The sample holds many counts of this clonotype. V gene TRBV6-2 or TRBV6-3 combines with J gene TRBJ1-5, with 9 bases that match TRBD1. Trimming removed 4 bases from V and 1 base from J; junction bases left unmatched: 5. The CDR3 is 16 residues long. Germline lookup yields CDR1 MNHEY and CDR2 SVGEGT. In nucleotides, the CDR3 is TGTGCCAGCAGTTCCGCGGACAGGGGCAGCAATCAGCCCCAGCATTTT. Residues: CASSSADRGSNQPQHF.

This clonotype was counted only a few times. The chain has TRBV4-3 and TRBJ2-7; possible D gene TRBD2, 6 bases. Trimming took off 4 bases at V and 4 bases at J, with 17 bases between the two ends. CDR1 is LGHNA and CDR2 is YSLEER in the germline V gene. The length of the CDR3 is 15 residues. The CDR3 here is CASSPQGTARYEQYF. CDR3 sequence (DNA): TGCGCCAGCAGCCCCCAAGGGACTGCTAGGTACGAGCAGTACTTC.

This clonotype has ten or more counts. The chain is built from TRBV5-1 and TRBJ2-2; weak D call: TRBD1 (6 bases). Germline loops: CDR1 SGHRS, CDR2 YFSETQ. The CDR3 has 15 amino acids. V lost 3 bases and J lost 0, with 9 bases in between. CDR3 region: CASSSGQTNTGELFF. Written as DNA, the CDR3 is TGCGCCAGCAGCTCCGGACAGACGAACACCGGGGAGCTGTTTTTT.

As for this clonotype: Possible read error: a much larger clone is one base away. V usage is TRBV30 and J usage is TRBJ1-2; 8 bases fit TRBD1. This CDR3 comprises 14 residues. With V trimmed by 4 bases and J by 4 bases, 8 bases remained unmatched. Germline CDR1 GTSNPN, CDR2 SVGIG (reference sequence). The DNA of the CDR3 is TGTGCCTGGACCGGACAGGGAACAGTCTATGGCTACACCTTC. Its translation: CAWTGQGTVYGYTF.

The chain carries TRBV12-3 or TRBV12-4 and TRBJ2-7, with 10 positions matching TRBD1. CDR3 length equals 15 residues. V shed 2 bases, J shed 2 bases, and the junction held 3 bases outside the gene matches. Here the CDR3 DNA reads TGTGCCAGCAGTTTAAGAGGGACAGGGGCCTACGAGCAGTACTTC. This translates into CASSLRGTGAYEQYF.

This clonotype was found a few times. The CDR3 sequence: CASSPRGLAEVTQYF. CDR3 bases: TGTGCCAGCTCACCACGGGGACTAGCGGAGGTTACGCAGTATTTT. The chain combines TRBV18 with TRBJ2-3; TRBD2 matches 11 bases. CDR3 size: 15 residues. Germline CDR1 and CDR2: KGHSH and LQKENI. V gave up 1 base and J gave up 8 bases; unmatched junction bases: 5.

This clonotype showed up just a few times. The chain recombines TRBV5-4 with TRBJ2-6; 8 bases agree with TRBD2. V lost 6 bases and J lost 3; bases outside the gene matches: 8. The CDR3 sequence is 16 residues long. Per the germline V gene, CDR1 is SGHNT and CDR2 is YYREEE (reference sequence). CDR3 coding DNA: TGTGCCAGCACCCGGGGGGGGGCGGATGGGGCCAACGTCCTGACTTTC. It codes for CASTRGGADGANVLTF.

CDR3 protein: CASSPRTGTVNTEAFF. CDR3 sequence (DNA): TGTGCCAGCAGCCCGCGTACCGGGACAGTGAACACTGAAGCTTTCTTT. V gene TRBV7-8 combines with J gene TRBJ1-1; 7 nucleotides align to TRBD1. J was trimmed by 0 bases and V by 5 bases; bases with no gene match: 9. The CDR3 covers 16 residues. CDR1 SGHVS and CDR2 FQNEAQ come from the germline V gene.